This passage covers 29 T cell receptor beta chains from one sample sequenced in a study of regulatory T cells in long-lasting Graves disease. Time point defined: persistent/refractory GD, antithyroid drugs over 5 years with positive TRAb. Scientists built the TCR library using RNA that was extracted from PBMCs. CDR3-region Arm-PCR and iRepertoire HTBI primers produced the TCR beta libraries. MiXCR was run by TCRdb on the multiplex PCR reads, yielding one entry per CDR3 protein. The top ten clones hold under 15% of a sample with roughly 490,000 distinct CDR3 sequences, approximately 23% of them seen once. The sequenced sample was peripheral blood mononuclear cells (PBMCs), obtained when the disease was refractory, from a patient treated with antithyroid drugs. The origin of the receptors is a female donor with Graves disease.

This clonotype was seen many times. V is TRBV28 and J is TRBJ2-7; D perhaps matches TRBD2 (5 bases). V lost 5 bases to trimming and J lost 6 bases, with 17 bases between them. Per the germline V gene, CDR1 is MDHEN and CDR2 is SYDVKM. The CDR3 totals 14 residues. CDR3 nucleotide sequence: TGTGCCAGCAGTGGCTCCGGGGTCCTCCTCGAGCAGTACTTC. Encoded protein: CASSGSGVLLEQYF.

The CDR3 spells CASSSLTGGLAGANVLTF. CDR3 DNA: TGTGCCAGCAGTTCCTTGACAGGGGGGCTCGCTGGGGCCAACGTCCTGACTTTC. The rearrangement links TRBV6-9 to TRBJ2-6; TRBD1 matches 9 bases. From germline, CDR1 is MNHGY and CDR2 SVAAGI. J gave up 2 bases and V 4 bases, and 9 bases lay outside the gene matches. CDR3 size: 18 residues.

The chain recombines TRBV5-1 with TRBJ2-5; 12 bases are a match to TRBD2. CDR1 and CDR2 (germline): SGHRS, YFSETQ. V trimming: 3 bases; J trimming: 5 bases; junction bases outside the gene matches: 17. CDR3 length: 19 residues. The CDR3 spells CASSSNPAASGGAEETQYF. CDR3 sequence (DNA): TGCGCCAGCAGCTCAAATCCAGCGGCTAGCGGGGGGGCGGAGGAGACCCAGTACTTC. Full variable domain (outside the CDR3, taken from reference TRBV5-1 and TRBJ2-5): KAGVTQTPRYLIKTRGQQVTLSCSPISGHRSVSWYQQTPGQGLQFLFEYFSETQRNKGNFPGRFSGRQFSNSRSEMNVSTLELGDSALYLCASSSNPAASGGAEETQYFGPGTRLLVL.

The V gene is TRBV10-3, the J gene TRBJ2-2, with 13 bases matching TRBD2. Trimming took 10 bases from V and 7 from J; bases not matched to a gene: 9. The CDR3 length is 15 residues. Germline CDR1 ENHRY, CDR2 SYGVKD. DNA for the CDR3: TGTGCCACCCTAACTAGCGGGGGGGCCGACGGGGAGCTGTTTTTT. It translates to CATLTSGGADGELFF.

There are many counts of this clonotype. V usage is TRBV7-2 and J usage is TRBJ1-5; unclear D gene. Germline CDR1 reads SGHTA; CDR2 reads FQGNSA. The CDR3 covers 14 residues. Trimming stripped 3 bases from V and 5 bases from J, with 11 bases between. The CDR3 spells CASSLAGNYQPQHF. CDR3 coding DNA: TGTGCCAGCAGCTTGGCGGGGAATTATCAGCCCCAGCATTTT.

This clonotype was seen many times. J is TRBJ2-7 and V is TRBV7-3; 10 bases agree with TRBD1. J gave up 0 bases and V 5 bases, and 4 bases lay outside the gene matches. This CDR3 comprises 15 residues. Per the germline V gene, CDR1 is SGHTA and CDR2 is FQGTGA. In DNA, the CDR3 is TGTGCCAGCAGCACGACAGGGGGCGCCTCCTACGAGCAGTACTTC. This gives the protein CASSTTGGASYEQYF.

In this sample, this clonotype turned up a few times. This sequence joins TRBV7-2 and TRBJ1-5, with TRBD1 matching 7 bases. Trimming removed 5 bases from V and 3 bases from J; junction bases left unmatched: 7. CDR1 SGHTA and CDR2 FQGNSA come from the germline V gene. The CDR3 has 15 residues. CDR3: CASSLSTGINQPQHF. The CDR3 nucleotides are TGTGCCAGCAGCCTATCGACAGGGATCAATCAGCCCCAGCATTTT.

The gene calls are TRBV9 and TRBJ1-2; D gene unclear. Germline V gene data show CDR1 as SGDLS and CDR2 as YYNGEE. Trimming pared 3 bases from V and 7 bases from J, leaving 13 bases between. This CDR3 has 13 amino acids. The CDR3 coding sequence is TGTGCCAGCAGCGGGCCCCTAGCATCTGGCTACACCTTC. Protein sequence: CASSGPLASGYTF.

The chain uses TRBV30 and TRBJ2-5, with D unclear. V was trimmed by 0 bases and J by 7 bases, leaving 9 bases between them. The germline CDR1 and CDR2 sequences are GTSNPN and SVGIG (reference sequence). The CDR3 covers 12 residues. CDR3 in amino acids: CAWSVSAGTQYF. CDR3 in DNA: TGTGCCTGGAGTGTATCCGCTGGGACCCAGTACTTC.

This clonotype came up many times. The rearrangement uses TRBV6-1 and TRBJ2-7; no definite D call. The germline V gene has CDR1 MNHNS and CDR2 SASEGT. This CDR3 contains 14 residues. V dropped 7 bases and J dropped 4 bases, with 17 bases sitting between them. This CDR3 is CASMGNPPGYEQYF. The CDR3 DNA reads TGTGCCAGCATGGGCAACCCCCCCGGGTACGAGCAGTACTTC.

At least ten counts were recorded for this clonotype. The chain recombines TRBV28 with TRBJ2-7; 8 bases line up with TRBD1. The germline V gene has CDR1 MDHEN and CDR2 SYDVKM. V was pared by 3 bases and J by 5 bases, with 9 bases of the junction left unmatched. The CDR3 runs 15 residues. The CDR3 coding sequence is TGTGCCAGCAGTTTTTTCCTCGGACAGGGAGACGAGCAGTACTTC. Translated: CASSFFLGQGDEQYF.

In its sample, this clonotype was seen many times. V gene TRBV6-1 combines with J gene TRBJ1-1, with a weak D call TRBD1 (6 bases). V dropped 6 bases and J dropped 1 base, with 15 bases sitting between them. CDR1 is MNHNS and CDR2 is SASEGT in the germline V gene. The CDR3 loop spans 15 amino acids. CDR3 amino acids: CASRPAYRENTEAFF. The CDR3, as DNA: TGTGCCAGCAGACCCGCATACAGGGAGAACACTGAAGCTTTCTTT.

This clonotype has ten or more counts. The chain employs TRBV28 and TRBJ2-1; possibly TRBD2 for D (6 bases). Between the trimmed V and J ends, which lost 3 bases and 10 bases, there was a span of 16 bases. Germline lookup yields CDR1 MDHEN and CDR2 SYDVKM. The CDR3 consists of 14 residues. CDR3 in amino acids: CASSFAGRDGEQFF. For the CDR3, the DNA is TGTGCCAGCAGTTTTGCGGGGCGAGATGGGGAGCAGTTCTTC.

The chain joins TRBV27 to TRBJ1-4; 9 bases agree with TRBD1. Germline V lookup: CDR1 MNHEY, CDR2 SMNVEV (reference sequence). The CDR3 totals 15 residues. Germline trimming cut 5 bases from V and 5 bases from J; bases unmatched to any gene: 6. The DNA for the CDR3 is TGTGCCAGCAGTCTGGCCGGGACAGGGAATGAAAAACTGTTTTTT. It encodes CASSLAGTGNEKLFF. The entire variable domain, with the rest obtained from reference TRBV27 and TRBJ1-4, is as follows: EAQVTQNPRYLITVTGKKLTVTCSQNMNHEYMSWYRQDPGLGLRQIYYSMNVEVTDKGDVPEGYKVSRKEKRNFPLILESPSPNQTSLYFCASSLAGTGNEKLFFGSGTQLSVL.

This clonotype appeared many times. J is TRBJ1-1 and V is TRBV28; D is perhaps TRBD1 (5 bases). Per the germline V gene, CDR1 is MDHEN and CDR2 is SYDVKM. The CDR3 contains 13 residues. The V end was cut by 4 bases, the J end by 4 bases, with 10 bases between. CDR3 in DNA: TGTGCCAGCAGTTCCCGGGGGGTCACTGAAGCTTTCTTT. Protein sequence: CASSSRGVTEAFF. Filled out from reference TRBV28 and TRBJ1-1, the complete variable domain reads DVKVTQSSRYLVKRTGEKVFLECVQDMDHENMFWYRQDPGLGLRLIYFSYDVKMKEKGDIPEGYSVSREKKERFSLILESASTNQTSMYLCASSSRGVTEAFFGQGTRLTVV.

This chain joins TRBV6-2 or TRBV6-3 and TRBJ1-6, with D perhaps matching TRBD1 (6 bases). V lost 6 bases, J lost 11 bases, and 26 bases lay in between. Germline CDR1 MNHEY, CDR2 SVGEGT. The CDR3 spans 17 residues. The CDR3 nucleotides are TGTGCCAGCAGGCTGGGGGAAGGACAGCGATCCCTGACACCCCTCCACTTT. Its translation is CASRLGEGQRSLTPLHF.

This clonotype showed up many times. The chain combines TRBV2 with TRBJ1-5; D gene unclear. This CDR3 region has 15 residues. Germline V CDR1 and CDR2: SNHLY, FYNNEI. Trimming shortened V by 3 bases and J by 0 bases, and 9 bases separated the two germline ends. The CDR3 spells CASSDSRNSNQPQHF. CDR3 nucleotide sequence: TGTGCCAGCAGTGATTCGCGGAATAGCAATCAGCCCCAGCATTTT.

This clonotype was found once. A read error may be the cause here, since a much bigger clone is one base away. The rearrangement links TRBV6-5 to TRBJ2-5, with D perhaps given as TRBD1 or TRBD2 (5 bases each). The germline V and J ends were trimmed by 4 bases and 5 bases, with 17 bases remaining between them. There are 15 residues in the CDR3. The germline V gene encodes CDR1 MNHEY and CDR2 SVGAGI. The CDR3 sequence is CASSCSPDRGETQYF. Here the CDR3 DNA reads TGTGCCAGCAGTTGCTCACCGGACCGGGGCGAGACCCAGTACTTC.

This clonotype came up a few times. This chain connects TRBV12-3 or TRBV12-4 to TRBJ1-1, with D perhaps TRBD1 (5 bases). This CDR3 region has 13 residues. The ends were cut back, 7 bases at V and 6 bases at J, with 15 bases in the middle. Here the CDR3 DNA reads TGTGCCAGCACCCTCCTGGGAGGGGCTGAAGCTTTCTTT. Its protein is CASTLLGGAEAFF.

The genes are TRBV3-1 and TRBJ1-1, with D possibly TRBD1 on 5 matching bases. The V end lost 1 base, the J end lost 8 bases, and 8 bases lay between the germline ends. The CDR3 is made up of 12 amino acids. Germline V gene data show CDR1 as LGHDT and CDR2 as YNNKEL (reference sequence). The CDR3 DNA reads TGTGCCAGCAGCCAAGTAAGGGGAGAAGCTTTCTTT. Translating it yields CASSQVRGEAFF.

This clonotype was picked up many times. The V gene is TRBV28, the J gene TRBJ1-2; D not certain. CDR3 length: 13 amino acids. The germline CDR1 and CDR2 sequences are MDHEN and SYDVKM. V lost 5 bases to trimming and J lost 4 bases, with 11 bases between them. The chain's CDR3 is CASSRLGLYGYTF. Written as DNA, the CDR3 is TGTGCCAGCAGTCGCCTGGGTCTCTATGGCTACACCTTC.

There are many counts of this clonotype. The rearrangement joins TRBV12-3 or TRBV12-4 to TRBJ1-2, with 8 nucleotides matching TRBD1. The trim removed 6 bases at V and 4 bases at J, leaving 7 bases unmatched. The CDR3 contains 14 residues. CDR3 DNA: TGTGCCAGCAGAAGAGGGACAGGTGTCTATGGCTACACCTTC. This codes for CASRRGTGVYGYTF.

This chain connects TRBV12-3 or TRBV12-4 to TRBJ2-7, with D perhaps given as TRBD1 or TRBD2 (6 bases each). Trimming left V 7 bases short and J 4 bases short, with 17 bases between. The CDR3 runs 14 residues. The CDR3 here is CASTSRGERYEQYF. The CDR3 DNA follows: TGTGCCAGCACCTCAAGGGGGGAGAGGTACGAGCAGTACTTC.

J is TRBJ2-7 and V is TRBV3-1; D is undetermined. This CDR3 contains 12 residues. Germline V gives CDR1 LGHDT, CDR2 YNNKEL (reference sequence). V lost 3 bases, J lost 1 base, and 4 bases lay in between. DNA of the CDR3: TGTGCCAGCAGCCACCTATCCTACGAGCAGTACTTC. It is translated as CASSHLSYEQYF.

This clonotype showed up many times. The chain couples TRBV6-2 or TRBV6-3 to TRBJ1-1; D unresolved. V dropped 0 bases and J dropped 1 base, with 12 bases sitting between them. The length of the CDR3 is 16 residues. Germline assignment: CDR1 MNHEY and CDR2 SVGEGT. The CDR3 spells CASSYSIELGNTEAFF. The CDR3 DNA is TGTGCCAGCAGTTACTCGATTGAATTGGGGAACACTGAAGCTTTCTTT.

This chain joins TRBV20-1 and TRBJ2-7; TRBD2 matches 14 bases. V trimming: 5 bases; J trimming: 4 bases; junction bases outside the gene matches: 10. The CDR3 consists of 16 residues. Germline V gene data show CDR1 as DFQATT and CDR2 as SNEGSKA (reference sequence). The CDR3 nucleotides are TGCAGTGCTGAACGCACCGGGACTAGCGGGAGTTACGAGCAGTACTTC. It specifies CSAERTGTSGSYEQYF.

This clonotype has ten or more counts. The chain is built from TRBV28 and TRBJ2-7; no reliable D call. This CDR3 has 12 amino acids. Per germline, CDR1 MDHEN and CDR2 SYDVKM. V was clipped by 5 bases and J by 3 bases, with 8 bases between them. Here the CDR3 DNA reads TGTGCCAGCAGTCCCCCGGGCTACGAGCAGTACTTC. Translating gives CASSPPGYEQYF.

This clonotype has just a few counts. The chain has TRBV27 and TRBJ2-1; D uncertain. The CDR3 is made up of 13 amino acids. V was clipped by 5 bases and J by 6 bases, with 11 bases between them. The germline CDR1 and CDR2 sequences are MNHEY and SMNVEV (reference sequence). CDR3 protein: CASSLPSRNEQFF. The CDR3 nucleotides read TGTGCCAGCAGTCTCCCGTCGCGCAATGAGCAGTTCTTC.

The J gene is TRBJ1-5, the V gene TRBV6-5, with no clear D. The CDR3 is 15 residues long. V lost 0 bases, J lost 0 bases, and 6 bases lay in between. Germline V gene data show CDR1 as MNHEY and CDR2 as SVGAGI. The CDR3 loop is CASSYSKHSNQPQHF. Here the CDR3 DNA reads TGTGCCAGCAGTTACTCCAAACATAGCAATCAGCCCCAGCATTTT.